The 30 T cell receptor beta chains presented below share a single source sample, sequenced in a study of identical twins. TCRdb re-called the 5' RACE reads with MiXCR, one entry per CDR3 protein. The sample has roughly 220,000 distinct CDR3 sequences, 6.5% seen once. The same sample was also studied in work on T cells expressing NK-cell markers.

Sequencing used CD8+ T cells sorted from blood. The receptors shown here come from a woman aged 18-29 years in good health.

This clonotype was recorded at least ten times. The chain is built from TRBV29-1 and TRBJ1-1; D is unclear. The CDR3 covers 10 residues. CDR1 and CDR2 from the germline V gene are SQVTM and ANQGSEA. V was clipped by 4 bases and J by 6 bases, with 6 bases between them. The CDR3 region is CSVVEAEAFF. The CDR3 DNA sequence: TGCAGCGTTGTAGAGGCTGAAGCTTTCTTT.

The table lists this clonotype with a few counts. The chain recombines TRBV10-3 with TRBJ1-1; D is undetermined. Germline CDR1 and CDR2: ENHRY and SYGVKD. The V end was cut by 5 bases, the J end by 0 bases, with 10 bases between. The CDR3 consists of 14 residues. CDR3 residues: CAISPLGMNTEAFF. The DNA of the CDR3 is TGTGCCATCAGTCCCCTGGGCATGAACACTGAAGCTTTCTTT.

V and J are TRBV12-3 or TRBV12-4 and TRBJ2-2; D gene ambiguous. The V gene lost 10 bases and the J gene lost 8 bases, with 14 bases spanning the gap. The length of the CDR3 is 12 residues. In nucleotides, the CDR3 is TGTGCCATCATCCGAGAGTCAGGGGAGCTGTTTTTT. Its translation: CAIIRESGELFF.

The chain has TRBV19 and TRBJ1-2, with TRBD1 matching 7 bases. Germline assignment: CDR1 LNHDA and CDR2 SQIVND (reference sequence). The V gene end was trimmed by 7 bases and the J gene end by 6 bases; junction bases not matched to a gene: 8. The CDR3 loop spans 13 amino acids. Here the CDR3 DNA reads TGTGCCAGTACCGAGGGACAGAGGGATGGCTACACCTTC. Its translation: CASTEGQRDGYTF.

This clonotype came up many times. The chain carries TRBV7-2 and TRBJ2-1, with D maybe TRBD2 (5 bases). There are 15 residues in the CDR3. V gave up 5 bases and J gave up 0 bases, with 11 bases separating them. Germline V gives CDR1 SGHTA, CDR2 FQGNSA. In nucleotides, the CDR3 is TGTGCCAGCAGCCAGCTGGGGAGCTCCTACAATGAGCAGTTCTTC. Protein: CASSQLGSSYNEQFF.

This clonotype was found many times. The chain carries TRBV20-1 and TRBJ2-3, with unresolved D. Germline assignment: CDR1 DFQATT and CDR2 SNEGSKA (reference sequence). The CDR3 has 12 amino acids. V was cut by 5 bases and J by 2 bases, with 8 bases left in between. The CDR3 protein is CSAGLSTDTQYF. In nucleotides, the CDR3 is TGCAGTGCTGGTTTATCCACAGATACGCAGTATTTT.

The chain links TRBV2 to TRBJ2-1, with D possibly TRBD1 on 5 matching bases. The germline CDR1 and CDR2 sequences are SNHLY and FYNNEI. The CDR3 spans 14 residues. V dropped 2 bases and J dropped 5 bases, with 10 bases sitting between them. For the CDR3, the DNA is TGTGCCAGCAGTGAACGACAGATAAACAATGAGCAGTTCTTC. The encoded protein is CASSERQINNEQFF.

This clonotype has only a few counts. The rearrangement joins TRBV11-2 to TRBJ2-3, with D perhaps TRBD1 or TRBD2 (7 bases each). The V end was cut by 2 bases, the J end by 0 bases, with 18 bases between. CDR1 is SGHAT and CDR2 is FQNNGV in the germline V gene. The CDR3 covers 18 residues. The CDR3 is CASSLIRGGPRSTDTQYF. In DNA, the CDR3 is TGTGCCAGCAGCTTAATCAGGGGGGGTCCTAGGAGCACAGATACGCAGTATTTT.

This clonotype occurred a few times. The V and J genes are TRBV2 and TRBJ2-3; 8 bases map to TRBD2. The V gene end was trimmed by 1 base and the J gene end by 4 bases; junction bases not matched to a gene: 13. Germline CDR1 SNHLY, CDR2 FYNNEI. The CDR3 length is 18 residues. As DNA, the CDR3 is TGTGCCAGCAGTGAAGTAGGAGCGGGAGACTTCAGTTCAGATACGCAGTATTTT. It codes for CASSEVGAGDFSSDTQYF.

This clonotype was observed a handful of times. This chain connects TRBV14 to TRBJ2-2, with D perhaps matching TRBD1 or TRBD2 (5 bases each). Germline V gene sequence: CDR1 SGHDN, CDR2 FVKESK. The CDR3 consists of 14 residues. Trimming took 0 bases from V and 6 from J, leaving 8 bases between them. CDR3 sequence (DNA): TGTGCCAGCAGCCAAGAGAGAGGGGCCGGGGAGCTGTTTTTT. Its protein product is CASSQERGAGELFF.

In this sample, this clonotype turned up a few times. This chain links TRBV6-5 with TRBJ2-7; unclear D gene. The ends were cut back, 2 bases at V and 2 bases at J, with 13 bases in the middle. CDR3 length: 15 residues. Germline V lookup: CDR1 MNHEY, CDR2 SVGAGI. CDR3 residues: CASSYGRSTTYEQYF. CDR3 DNA sequence: TGTGCCAGCAGTTACGGTCGAAGCACAACCTACGAGCAGTACTTC.

This clonotype came up many times. The gene calls are TRBV7-9 and TRBJ2-1; 10 bases match TRBD2. This CDR3 is 15 amino acids long. The germline V gene has CDR1 SEHNR and CDR2 FQNEAQ (reference sequence). V was clipped by 6 bases and J by 4 bases; unmatched bases: 6. The CDR3 here is CASSLSGGTYNEQFF. The CDR3 DNA sequence: TGTGCCAGCAGTCTTAGCGGGGGGACTTACAATGAGCAGTTCTTC.

This clonotype turned up a few times. The chain couples TRBV27 to TRBJ2-4, with D maybe TRBD1 (6 bases). The germline V gene encodes CDR1 MNHEY and CDR2 SMNVEV (reference sequence). V was clipped by 3 bases and J by 1 base, with 7 bases between them. The CDR3 extends over 14 amino acids. The chain's CDR3 is CASSFQGAKNIQYF. CDR3 bases: TGTGCCAGCAGTTTTCAGGGGGCCAAAAACATTCAGTACTTC.

V is TRBV7-9 and J is TRBJ2-3; the D is unclear. Trimming removed 8 bases from V and 0 bases from J, with 9 bases in between. CDR1 and CDR2 (germline): SEHNR, FQNEAQ (reference sequence). This CDR3 region has 13 residues. This CDR3 is CASARGSTDTQYF. The CDR3, as DNA: TGTGCCAGCGCTCGAGGTAGCACAGATACGCAGTATTTT.

This clonotype has a count of ten or more. The genes are TRBV11-2 and TRBJ1-2; D possibly corresponds to TRBD1 (5 bases). V gave up 2 bases and J gave up 2 bases, with 9 bases separating them. Germline V lookup: CDR1 SGHAT, CDR2 FQNNGV. The CDR3 has 14 amino acids. CDR3 nucleotides: TGTGCCAGCAGCTTACAGGGTATAAACTATGGCTACACCTTC. Residues: CASSLQGINYGYTF.

At least ten counts were recorded for this clonotype. The chain is built from TRBV7-8 and TRBJ2-7; 9 bases fit TRBD1. CDR3 length: 14 residues. Germline assignment: CDR1 SGHVS and CDR2 FQNEAQ. J was trimmed by 4 bases and V by 4 bases; bases with no gene match: 5. The CDR3 DNA is TGTGCCAGCAGCTCCGGGACAGGGCCATACGAGCAGTACTTC. This gives the protein CASSSGTGPYEQYF. Full variable domain (outside the CDR3, taken from reference TRBV7-8 and TRBJ2-7): GAGVSQSPRYKVAKRGQDVALRCDPISGHVSLFWYQQALGQGPEFLTYFQNEAQLDKSGLPSDRFFAERPEGSVSTLKIQRTQQEDSAVYLCASSSGTGPYEQYFGPGTRLTVT.

This clonotype was observed a handful of times. This chain connects TRBV27 to TRBJ2-7; TRBD1 is a possible D gene (6 bases). V gave up 2 bases and J gave up 7 bases, with 9 bases separating them. CDR1 MNHEY and CDR2 SMNVEV come from the germline V gene (reference sequence). This CDR3 region has 12 residues. This CDR3 is CASSLTGFEQYF. The CDR3 bases are TGTGCCAGCAGTTTAACAGGGTTTGAGCAGTACTTC.

This chain links TRBV4-3 with TRBJ2-7; 7 bases line up with TRBD2. The CDR3 contains 14 residues. Unmatched junction bases numbered 4, after V lost 0 bases and J lost 5 bases. Germline V gene sequence: CDR1 LGHNA, CDR2 YSLEER. The CDR3 DNA reads TGCGCCAGCAGCCAAGATTCCAGCGGGAACGAGCAGTACTTC. Amino acids: CASSQDSSGNEQYF.

The table lists this clonotype with a few counts. The chain recombines TRBV2 with TRBJ2-5; maybe TRBD2 (6 bases). Germline lookup yields CDR1 SNHLY and CDR2 FYNNEI. The CDR3 has 14 amino acids. Trimming shortened V by 6 bases and J by 5 bases, and 16 bases separated the two germline ends. The CDR3 reads CASSAKLAGETQYF. The CDR3 DNA follows: TGTGCCAGCAGCGCCAAACTAGCTGGGGAGACCCAGTACTTC.

This clonotype has only a few counts. The V call is TRBV5-4, the J call TRBJ1-1; no firm D call. The CDR3 is 13 amino acids. Looked up from germline, CDR1 is SGHNT and CDR2 is YYREEE (reference sequence). Trimming removed 10 bases from V and 5 bases from J, with 18 bases in between. The CDR3: CAAGYFGSTEAFF. CDR3 bases: TGTGCCGCGGGGTATTTCGGATCGACTGAAGCTTTCTTT. The variable domain in full, completed from reference TRBV5-4 and TRBJ1-1, reads ETGVTQSPTHLIKTRGQQVTLRCSSQSGHNTVSWYQQALGQGPQFIFQYYREEENGRGNFPPRFSGLQFPNYSSELNVNALELDDSALYLCAAGYFGSTEAFFGQGTRLTVV.

The chain uses TRBV27 and TRBJ1-1; no reliable D call. From germline, CDR1 is MNHEY and CDR2 SMNVEV (reference sequence). This CDR3 region has 14 residues. V dropped 0 bases and J dropped 4 bases, with 9 bases sitting between them. CDR3 in amino acids: CASSLSGRGTEAFF. The CDR3 DNA reads as TGTGCCAGCAGTTTATCAGGACGGGGCACTGAAGCTTTCTTT.

This clonotype has ten or more counts. This chain uses TRBV12-3 or TRBV12-4 with TRBJ2-2, with D possibly matching TRBD1 (6 bases). The V end lost 6 bases, the J end lost 7 bases, and 12 bases lay between the germline ends. The CDR3 loop spans 13 amino acids. As DNA, the CDR3 is TGTGCCAGCAGGCTCGACAGGATCGGGGAGCTGTTTTTT. It encodes CASRLDRIGELFF.

This clonotype has at least ten counts. The V and J genes are TRBV27 and TRBJ2-1, with 7 bases identical to TRBD2. This CDR3 comprises 14 residues. The V and J ends lost 5 bases and 5 bases, in that order; junction bases with no gene match: 6. From germline, CDR1 is MNHEY and CDR2 SMNVEV (reference sequence). This chain's CDR3 is CASSVSGTNNEQFF. The CDR3 DNA follows: TGTGCCAGCAGTGTGAGCGGGACCAACAATGAGCAGTTCTTC.

V usage is TRBV29-1 and J usage is TRBJ1-1; no clear D. Germline V lookup: CDR1 SQVTM, CDR2 ANQGSEA. CDR3 size: 12 residues. V was cut by 2 bases and J by 5 bases, with 9 bases left in between. Here the CDR3 DNA reads TGCAGCGTTGAAACCCGGGAGACTGAAGCTTTCTTT. Amino acids: CSVETRETEAFF.

This clonotype was counted ten times or more. This chain uses TRBV12-3 or TRBV12-4 with TRBJ1-1, with no clear D. CDR3 length: 12 amino acids. V lost 2 bases and J lost 8, with 9 bases in between. The CDR3 DNA is TGTGCCAGCAGTTTAATCGAGTTAGAAGCTTTCTTT. Translation gives CASSLIELEAFF.

The chain links TRBV30 to TRBJ2-1; the D gene is possibly TRBD2 (5 bases). From germline, CDR1 is GTSNPN and CDR2 SVGIG (reference sequence). The CDR3 is 13 residues long. V lost 1 base to trimming and J lost 5 bases, with 9 bases between them. The CDR3 protein is CAWSGGSDNEQFF. CDR3 sequence (DNA): TGTGCCTGGAGTGGTGGGAGTGACAATGAGCAGTTCTTC.

The chain carries TRBV27 and TRBJ2-7; TRBD2 aligns across 9 bases. Losses at the gene ends were 2 bases for V and 0 bases for J; bases not matched to a gene: 2. This CDR3 comprises 15 residues. The germline V gene has CDR1 MNHEY and CDR2 SMNVEV (reference sequence). The DNA for the CDR3 is TGTGCCAGCAGTTTACGCGGGGGGGCCTCCTACGAGCAGTACTTC. It encodes CASSLRGGASYEQYF.

Only a few counts were recorded for this clonotype. This chain connects TRBV9 to TRBJ2-5, with D possibly being TRBD1 (6 bases). Germline V gene sequence: CDR1 SGDLS, CDR2 YYNGEE. V lost 4 bases and J 0 bases, leaving 13 bases between the germline ends. The CDR3 has 15 residues. CDR3 bases: TGTGCCAGCAGCCAGGACAGCGATTACCAAGAGACCCAGTACTTC. Residues: CASSQDSDYQETQYF.

This clonotype appeared a few times. This rearrangement joins TRBV7-9 to TRBJ2-1; D remains ambiguous. This CDR3 is 12 amino acids long. Germline values: CDR1 SEHNR, CDR2 FQNEAQ (reference sequence). The V gene lost 6 bases and the J gene lost 6 bases, with 9 bases spanning the gap. The CDR3: CASRDHTNEQFF. The CDR3 DNA reads as TGTGCCAGCAGAGACCATACCAATGAGCAGTTCTTC.

This clonotype was seen many times. The chain combines TRBV11-2 with TRBJ2-1; tentatively, D is TRBD1 or TRBD2 (5 bases each). Germline lookup yields CDR1 SGHAT and CDR2 FQNNGV. The CDR3 totals 15 residues. V was trimmed by 6 bases and J by 8 bases, leaving 20 bases between them. DNA for the CDR3: TGTGCCAGCAGAACCGGGACCGGTTTCATGTATGAGCAGTTCTTC. This sequence encodes CASRTGTGFMYEQFF.